The 6 T cell receptor beta chains listed next were all sequenced from one sample in a study of response to subunit inactivated influenza vaccine. TCRdb reprocessed the RT-PCR reads via MiXCR and lists one record per CDR3 protein. Of about 540,000 distinct CDR3 sequences listed, under 30% are singletons. These data were also reused for a study on T cells expressing NK-cell markers. Per that paper: UMIs accompanied the 5'RACE template switching by which TCR beta cDNA was made.

This material consisted of CD4+ T cells sorted from PBMCs, taken 11 to 12 days after vaccination. The receptors were sampled from a man aged 45-60 years who received an inactivated influenza vaccine.

V and J are TRBV20-1 and TRBJ2-3; D unclear. CDR1 DFQATT and CDR2 SNEGSKA come from the germline V gene (reference sequence). The CDR3 has 13 residues. V was shortened by 3 bases and J by 0 bases, with 7 bases between the two germline ends. Written as DNA, the CDR3 is TGCAGTGCTAGCAGGTCTAGCACAGATACGCAGTATTTT. Its translation is CSASRSSTDTQYF.

There are a few counts of this clonotype. J is TRBJ2-7 and V is TRBV11-1; TRBD2 matches 8 bases. Germline CDR1 SGHAT, CDR2 FQDESV (reference sequence). The V gene end was trimmed by 5 bases and the J gene end by 2 bases; junction bases not matched to a gene: 11. The CDR3 covers 16 residues. The CDR3 sequence: CASSIIAGGRTYEQYF. Here the CDR3 DNA reads TGTGCCAGCAGCATTATTGCGGGGGGCCGTACCTACGAGCAGTACTTC.

In this sample, this clonotype turned up a few times. CDR3 sequence (DNA): TGTGCCAGCGCTCCTAGCGGGAGAAGAGAGACCCAGTACTTC. This gives the protein CASAPSGRRETQYF. The chain is built from TRBV7-9 and TRBJ2-5; TRBD2 aligns across 10 bases. Germline V gives CDR1 SEHNR, CDR2 FQNEAQ (reference sequence). J gave up 4 bases and V 8 bases, and 7 bases lay outside the gene matches. The CDR3 contains 14 residues.

In this sample, this clonotype turned up a few times. This chain joins TRBV4-1 and TRBJ1-5; TRBD1 matches at 8 bases. Trimming at V came to 0 bases and at J to 6 bases, leaving 1 base not matched to a gene. The CDR3 consists of 14 residues. Germline-derived CDR1 and CDR2 are MGHRA and YSYEKL. In DNA form, the CDR3 reads TGCGCCAGCAGCCAAGAAGACAGGGGTCAGCCCCAGCATTTT. Encoded protein: CASSQEDRGQPQHF.

The rearrangement uses TRBV10-2 and TRBJ2-2; no clear D. CDR1 is WSHSY and CDR2 is SAAADI in the germline V gene. The ends were cut back, 6 bases at V and 2 bases at J, with 7 bases in the middle. The CDR3 consists of 13 residues. The CDR3 DNA is TGCGCCAGCAGGGAAGGAAACACCGGGGAGCTGTTTTTT. It codes for CASREGNTGELFF.

This rearrangement joins TRBV12-3 or TRBV12-4 to TRBJ1-2; 9 positions agree with TRBD1. The CDR3 has 13 residues. The J segment lost 4 bases and the V segment lost 6 bases, leaving 3 bases of the junction unmatched. Written as DNA, the CDR3 is TGTGCCAGCAGACAGGGGGCTGGCTATGGCTACACCTTC. It encodes CASRQGAGYGYTF.